The 25 T cell receptor beta chains below come from one sample, sequenced in a study of T-cell reconstitution after alpha-beta-depleted transplantation in children. Unique molecular identifiers were used to barcode this TCRbeta library. TCRdb re-called the PCR reads through MiXCR, storing one row per CDR3 protein. The sample lists 150,000 to 200,000 distinct CDR3 sequences; about 6.4% were seen once. Here the sequenced sample was PBMCs from the stem cell graft donor, taken from the stem cell graft. All receptors derive from a human donor who donated a stem cell graft to a child with Wiskott-Aldrich syndrome.

This clonotype was counted ten times or more. The rearrangement joins TRBV20-1 to TRBJ2-1; TRBD1 might be the D (5 bases). Per the germline V gene, CDR1 is DFQATT and CDR2 is SNEGSKA (reference sequence). Between the trimmed V and J ends, which lost 0 bases and 7 bases, there was a span of 10 bases. The CDR3 consists of 13 residues. The CDR3, as DNA: TGCAGTGCTAGAGAGCGGACAAAAAATGAGCAGTTCTTC. The encoded protein is CSARERTKNEQFF.

The sample holds many counts of this clonotype. The rearrangement links TRBV6-1 to TRBJ2-2, with a tentative D call TRBD2 (6 bases). The CDR3 loop spans 14 amino acids. Deletions cut 7 bases from V and 7 bases from J, with 16 bases between. Germline CDR1 MNHNS, CDR2 SASEGT. CDR3 sequence reads: CASTHGGGNGELFF. The CDR3 coding sequence is TGTGCCAGCACCCACGGGGGAGGAAACGGGGAGCTGTTTTTT.

This sequence joins TRBV24-1 and TRBJ1-5; tentative D call: TRBD1 (6 bases). The CDR3 length is 15 residues. V was clipped by 2 bases and J by 7 bases, with 14 bases between them. Per the germline V gene, CDR1 is KGHDR and CDR2 is SFDVKD. CDR3 residues: CATSDYRVFRQPQHF. The DNA for the CDR3 is TGTGCCACCAGTGATTACAGGGTATTTCGGCAGCCCCAGCATTTT.

This clonotype was seen ten or more times. The chain employs TRBV12-3 or TRBV12-4 and TRBJ1-5; no definite D call. V dropped 2 bases and J dropped 4 bases, with 6 bases sitting between them. This CDR3 region has 13 residues. DNA of the CDR3: TGTGCCAGCAGTTTATGGGAAAATCAGCCCCAGCATTTT. Its protein is CASSLWENQPQHF.

With respect to this clonotype: At one of its ends the junction is not consistent with the germline gene, which may arise from a read error. The gene calls are TRBV3-1 and TRBJ2-7; 13 bases map to TRBD2. CDR3 length: 15 amino acids. Germline CDR1 reads LGHDT; CDR2 reads YNNKEL (reference sequence). The DNA of the CDR3 is TGTTCCAGCAGACACGGGACTAGCGGGATTTCCGAGCAGTACTTC. It encodes CSSRHGTSGISEQYF.

This clonotype was seen more than once but under ten times. J is TRBJ1-4 and V is TRBV11-2; D possibly corresponds to TRBD1 (5 bases). Trimming removed 5 bases from V and 5 bases from J, with 15 bases in between. CDR3 size: 15 residues. Germline lookup yields CDR1 SGHAT and CDR2 FQNNGV. The CDR3 spells CASSPSDRRNEKLFF. The CDR3 region has the DNA TGTGCCAGCAGCCCCTCCGACAGACGAAATGAAAAACTGTTTTTT.

The V gene is TRBV30, the J gene TRBJ2-7, with D possibly being TRBD2 (6 bases). The CDR3 sequence is 13 residues long. Deletions cut 4 bases from V and 5 bases from J, with 15 bases between. Germline V CDR1 and CDR2: GTSNPN, SVGIG (reference sequence). For the CDR3, the DNA is TGTGCCTGGAAGTGGGACTTCAACAACGAGCAGTACTTC. Translated, it gives CAWKWDFNNEQYF.

In this sample, this clonotype turned up many times. The rearrangement uses TRBV3-1 and TRBJ1-5; D may be TRBD1 (5 bases). Trimming shortened V by 2 bases and J by 5 bases, and 13 bases separated the two germline ends. The germline CDR1 and CDR2 sequences are LGHDT and YNNKEL (reference sequence). CDR3 size: 15 residues. This CDR3 reads CASSQRGTEDQPQHF. As DNA, the CDR3 is TGTGCCAGCAGCCAACGGGGGACGGAGGATCAGCCCCAGCATTTT.

This clonotype has at least ten counts. This chain links TRBV20-1 with TRBJ2-1, with TRBD1 identical over 8 bases. The CDR3 extends over 14 amino acids. J was trimmed by 4 bases and V by 7 bases; bases with no gene match: 9. The germline gives CDR1 DFQATT, CDR2 SNEGSKA (reference sequence). In DNA, the CDR3 is TGCAGTGTGTCGGGACAGGTTGATTACAATGAGCAGTTCTTC. As protein: CSVSGQVDYNEQFF.

In this sample, this clonotype turned up many times. This chain links TRBV27 with TRBJ1-5; possibly TRBD1 for D (5 bases). Between the trimmed V and J ends, which lost 5 bases and 4 bases, there was a span of 12 bases. The CDR3 has 14 residues. Germline values: CDR1 MNHEY, CDR2 SMNVEV (reference sequence). This CDR3 is CASSPLWGNQPQHF. The CDR3 coding sequence is TGTGCCAGCAGTCCCCTATGGGGGAATCAGCCCCAGCATTTT.

The chain has TRBV7-8 and TRBJ2-7; D might be TRBD2 (5 bases). The germline gives CDR1 SGHVS, CDR2 FQNEAQ. This CDR3 is built from 14 residues. V was clipped by 8 bases and J by 0 bases, with 14 bases between them. The CDR3 loop is CASGLRSFSYEQYF. Here the CDR3 DNA reads TGTGCCAGCGGACTTCGATCTTTCTCCTACGAGCAGTACTTC.

The chain couples TRBV4-1 to TRBJ2-1; 10 bases line up with TRBD1. The CDR3 loop spans 14 amino acids. The V gene end was trimmed by 2 bases and the J gene end by 12 bases; junction bases not matched to a gene: 7. Germline CDR1 is MGHRA and CDR2 is YSYEKL. The CDR3 spells CASSQPGQGIGQFF. In nucleotides, the CDR3 is TGCGCCAGCAGCCAACCGGGACAGGGGATCGGGCAGTTCTTC.

This clonotype was seen ten or more times. The chain joins TRBV15 to TRBJ1-5; 9 bases match TRBD1. Germline values: CDR1 LNHNV, CDR2 YYDKDF (reference sequence). CDR3 length: 15 amino acids. V trimming: 5 bases; J trimming: 2 bases; junction bases outside the gene matches: 4. The CDR3 nucleotides read TGTGCCACCAGCGTGAGACAGGGGGGCAATCAGCCCCAGCATTTT. Protein: CATSVRQGGNQPQHF.

In this sample, this clonotype turned up a few times. The genes are TRBV20-1 and TRBJ2-2, with D possibly being TRBD1 or TRBD2 (6 bases each). CDR1 DFQATT and CDR2 SNEGSKA come from the germline V gene (reference sequence). V was shortened by 3 bases and J by 1 base, with 12 bases between the two germline ends. This CDR3 is 15 amino acids long. The CDR3 is CSASGRGQNTGELFF. CDR3 nucleotide sequence: TGCAGTGCTAGTGGCCGGGGGCAGAACACCGGGGAGCTGTTTTTT.

This clonotype came up many times. The CDR3 here is CASSYEFMEQFF. DNA for the CDR3: TGCGCCAGCAGCTACGAGTTTATGGAGCAGTTCTTC. J is TRBJ2-1 and V is TRBV5-1; D unclear. The germline gives CDR1 SGHRS, CDR2 YFSETQ. CDR3 length equals 12 residues. Trimming cost V 3 bases and J 10 bases, with 11 bases left between them.

This clonotype appeared many times. This chain links TRBV10-3 with TRBJ2-5; D is undetermined. This CDR3 is built from 13 residues. The germline V and J ends were trimmed by 8 bases and 2 bases, with 12 bases remaining between them. CDR1 and CDR2 from the germline V gene are ENHRY and SYGVKD. The CDR3 coding sequence is TGTGCCATCGCGACGGATTTACAAGAGACCCAGTACTTC. It yields the protein CAIATDLQETQYF.

This clonotype has ten or more counts. J is TRBJ1-5 and V is TRBV27; 7 bases align to TRBD1. Per the germline V gene, CDR1 is MNHEY and CDR2 is SMNVEV (reference sequence). With V trimmed by 0 bases and J by 5 bases, 10 bases remained unmatched. The CDR3 runs 17 residues. The CDR3 sequence is CASSLSSRQGVDQPQHF. DNA for the CDR3: TGTGCCAGCAGTTTATCGTCGAGACAGGGAGTGGATCAGCCCCAGCATTTT.

This clonotype came up a few times. This chain connects TRBV15 to TRBJ2-1; D possibly uses TRBD1 or TRBD2 (5 bases each). The CDR3 runs 13 residues. Germline CDR1 is LNHNV and CDR2 is YYDKDF (reference sequence). The V and J ends lost 8 bases and 4 bases respectively, with 12 bases between them. The CDR3: CATQLGVYNEQFF. The CDR3 DNA reads as TGTGCCACCCAGCTGGGGGTTTACAATGAGCAGTTCTTC.

Many counts were recorded for this clonotype. V gene TRBV2 combines with J gene TRBJ2-5; 7 bases line up with TRBD2. The CDR3 consists of 15 residues. The V segment lost 1 base and the J segment 7 bases; nucleotides outside the gene matches: 9. Germline CDR1 SNHLY, CDR2 FYNNEI. CDR3 sequence reads: CASSEDSGQRWTQYF. CDR3 DNA: TGTGCCAGCAGTGAAGATAGCGGGCAACGGTGGACCCAGTACTTC.

This clonotype was seen many times. The gene calls are TRBV20-1 and TRBJ2-4; 12 bases align to TRBD2. Germline CDR1 is DFQATT and CDR2 is SNEGSKA (reference sequence). Trimming at V came to 2 bases and at J to 3 bases, leaving 8 bases not matched to a gene. This CDR3 has 17 residues. The CDR3 protein is CSARLAGGGEGKNIQYF. DNA for the CDR3: TGCAGTGCTAGACTAGCGGGGGGGGGAGAGGGCAAAAACATTCAGTACTTC.

This clonotype was seen ten or more times. Germline and junction disagree at one end, which may indicate a read error. The CDR3 here is CASTLSWTGESTF. CDR3 DNA: TGTGCCAGCACCTTAAGCTGGACAGGGGAAAGTACGTTC. The rearrangement links TRBV12-3 or TRBV12-4 to TRBJ2-4; 9 bases line up with TRBD1. The CDR3 sequence is 13 residues long.

This clonotype occurred a few times. V and J are TRBV12-3 or TRBV12-4 and TRBJ2-5, with TRBD1 matching 7 bases. This CDR3 is built from 17 residues. The J segment lost 7 bases and the V segment lost 1 base, leaving 15 bases of the junction unmatched. CDR3 loop: CASSLVTGADLRWTQYF. The CDR3 DNA is TGTGCCAGCAGTTTAGTCACAGGGGCCGACCTTAGGTGGACCCAGTACTTC.

The table lists this clonotype with a few counts. The chain employs TRBV6-4 and TRBJ2-1; 8 bases agree with TRBD1. Germline lookup yields CDR1 MRHNA and CDR2 SNTAGT. CDR3 length equals 13 residues. J lost 3 bases, V lost 8 bases, and 3 bases had no gene match. In nucleotides, the CDR3 is TGTGCCAGCCTCGGGACAGGCTACAATGAGCAGTTCTTC. Translated, it gives CASLGTGYNEQFF.

This clonotype has a count of ten or more. The V and J genes are TRBV6-1 and TRBJ2-7, with TRBD1 identical over 10 bases. This CDR3 is 16 amino acids long. V shed 7 bases, J shed 2 bases, and the junction held 11 bases outside the gene matches. Germline V gene data show CDR1 as MNHNS and CDR2 as SASEGT. CDR3 DNA sequence: TGTGCCAGCACCTTCAACGGACAGGGGGGACCCTACGAGCAGTACTTC. This codes for CASTFNGQGGPYEQYF.

In this sample, this clonotype turned up a few times. This rearrangement joins TRBV5-1 to TRBJ2-7; TRBD1 might be the D (6 bases). The germline V gene encodes CDR1 SGHRS and CDR2 YFSETQ. This CDR3 spans 15 amino acids. V dropped 3 bases and J dropped 3 bases, with 16 bases sitting between them. CDR3: CASSSPGARSYEQYF. The CDR3 DNA reads as TGCGCCAGCAGCTCACCAGGGGCGCGGAGCTACGAGCAGTACTTC.